The sequence of this T cell receptor (beta chain) was determined in a study of CD8+CD57+ T cells in acquired aplastic anemia (dated by TCRdb to between 2017 and 2018). Describing the broader study: A mean of 3.2 ug of DNA, ranging from roughly 0.2 to 30 ug, was extracted from sorted CD4+ and CD8+ cells. Healthy donor samples averaged roughly 9.8 million reads for CD4+ and 11 million to 14 million for CD8+ cells.

The study deep-sequenced TCR repertoires of sorted CD4+ and CD8+ blood T cells from severe aplastic anemia patients and healthy subjects. Ficoll-Paque density gradient centrifugation was used to isolate peripheral blood mononuclear cells. Before DNA extraction, CD4+ and CD8+ T cells were sorted with FACS or magnetic beads. Genomic DNA served as template for TCR beta VDJ combination and CDR3 sequence profiling. An Illumina HiSeq 2000 was used for TCR repertoire sequencing. The authors' analysis ran thus. Repertoires were assessed using TRBV/TRBJ rearrangement plots, CDR3 size and DJ length profiles, and Simpson's diversity index. Whichever DNA sequence was most abundant in the deep sequencing data was defined as the immunodominant clone. CDR3 amino acid sequences were screened for sharing across subjects and were compared with published repertoires and the VDJdb database. Using fastp at Q25 and MiXCR, TCRdb reprocessed the public reads and kept productive beta chains. Duplicate CDR3 protein sequences are folded into a single record with the most common DNA and genes. The V and J calls were not made by the authors but by TCRdb's processing. This sample has 180,000 or so distinct CDR3 sequences in its table, and about half of those were observed once. The top ten clones comprise about 2.9% of the sample.

At least ten counts were recorded for this clonotype. There is no known antigen for this receptor. Per-nucleotide qualities are absent, and no much larger clonotype sits a single base away. Study-wide findings and limitations: Patients and healthy controls showed no significant difference in CD8+ Simpson's diversity (P=0.060). Roughly 30 CD8+ CDR3 sequences were shared between patients and controls but appeared highly expressed in patients and within their immunodominant clones.

V is pruned by 6 bases and J by 6 bases, leaving 8 bases of the junction without a gene match. There are 14 amino acids in the CDR3, from cysteine to phenylalanine inclusive. Solely the CDR3 DNA is kept, with 42 bases framed from the first base. Per the germline V gene, MNHNS is the CDR1 and SASEGT is the CDR2. The origin of this receptor is a human donor in good health. The chain links TRBV6-1 with TRBJ2-7, with TRBD2 matching 10 junction bases. Sequenced: sorted CD4+, CD8+, or CD8+CD57+ T cells (not recorded which) from PBMCs. Here is the DNA: TGTGCCAGCAGAGAGCCCCGGACTAGCGGCGAGCAGTACTTC. It specifies CASREPRTSGEQYF.